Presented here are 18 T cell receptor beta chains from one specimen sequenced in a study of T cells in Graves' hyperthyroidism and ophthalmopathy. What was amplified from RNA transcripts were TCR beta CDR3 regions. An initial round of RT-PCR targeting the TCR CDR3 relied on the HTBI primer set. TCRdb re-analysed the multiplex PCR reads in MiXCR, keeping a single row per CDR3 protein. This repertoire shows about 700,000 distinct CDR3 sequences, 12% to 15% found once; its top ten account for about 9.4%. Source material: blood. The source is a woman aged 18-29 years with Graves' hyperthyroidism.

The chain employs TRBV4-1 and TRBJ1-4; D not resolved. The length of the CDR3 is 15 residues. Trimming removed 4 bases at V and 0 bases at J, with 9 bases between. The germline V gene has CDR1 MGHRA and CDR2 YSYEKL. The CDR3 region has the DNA TGCGCCAGCAGCCCAAACATCGCAACTAATGAAAAACTGTTTTTT. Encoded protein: CASSPNIATNEKLFF.

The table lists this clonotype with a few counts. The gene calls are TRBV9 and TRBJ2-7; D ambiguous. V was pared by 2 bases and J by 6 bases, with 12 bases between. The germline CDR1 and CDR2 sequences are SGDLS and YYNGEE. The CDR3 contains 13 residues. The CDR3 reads CASSVDPSLEQYF. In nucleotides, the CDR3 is TGTGCCAGCAGCGTTGATCCTTCCCTCGAGCAGTACTTC.

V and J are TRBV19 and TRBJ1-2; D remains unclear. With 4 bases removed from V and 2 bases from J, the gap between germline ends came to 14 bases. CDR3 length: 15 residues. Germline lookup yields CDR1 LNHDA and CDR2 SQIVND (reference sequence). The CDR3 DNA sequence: TGTGCCAGTAGTACCCGAGACGGACTGAACTATGGCTACACCTTC. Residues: CASSTRDGLNYGYTF.

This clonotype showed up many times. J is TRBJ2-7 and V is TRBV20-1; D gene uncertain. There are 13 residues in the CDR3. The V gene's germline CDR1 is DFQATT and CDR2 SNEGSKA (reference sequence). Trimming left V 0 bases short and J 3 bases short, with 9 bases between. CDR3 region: CSARDLRVYEQYF. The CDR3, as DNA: TGCAGTGCTAGAGATCTTCGAGTCTACGAGCAGTACTTC.

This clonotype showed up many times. CDR3 loop: CASSPAVRTNEKLFF. The CDR3, as DNA: TGTGCCAGCTCACCCGCAGTGCGAACTAATGAAAAACTGTTTTTT. This chain joins TRBV18 and TRBJ1-4; D unresolved. This CDR3 region has 15 residues. Germline values: CDR1 KGHSH, CDR2 LQKENI. V dropped 3 bases and J dropped 1 base, with 9 bases sitting between them.

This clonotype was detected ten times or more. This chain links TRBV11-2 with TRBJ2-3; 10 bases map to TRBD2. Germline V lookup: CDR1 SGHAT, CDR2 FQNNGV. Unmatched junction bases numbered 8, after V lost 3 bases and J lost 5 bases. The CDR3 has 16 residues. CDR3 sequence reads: CASSLYGAGGIDTQYF. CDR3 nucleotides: TGTGCCAGCAGCTTGTACGGAGCGGGAGGGATAGATACGCAGTATTTT.

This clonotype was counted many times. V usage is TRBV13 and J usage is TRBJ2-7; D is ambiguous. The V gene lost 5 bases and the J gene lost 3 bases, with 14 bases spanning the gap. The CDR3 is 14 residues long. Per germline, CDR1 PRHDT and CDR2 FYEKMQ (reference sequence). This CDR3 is CASSPPDRGYEQYF. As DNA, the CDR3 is TGTGCCAGCAGCCCCCCGGACCGCGGCTACGAGCAGTACTTC. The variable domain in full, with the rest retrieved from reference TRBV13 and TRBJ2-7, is AAGVIQSPRHLIKEKRETATLKCYPIPRHDTVYWYQQGPGQDPQFLISFYEKMQSDKGSIPDRFSAQQFSDYHSELNMSSLELGDSALYFCASSPPDRGYEQYFGPGTRLTVT.

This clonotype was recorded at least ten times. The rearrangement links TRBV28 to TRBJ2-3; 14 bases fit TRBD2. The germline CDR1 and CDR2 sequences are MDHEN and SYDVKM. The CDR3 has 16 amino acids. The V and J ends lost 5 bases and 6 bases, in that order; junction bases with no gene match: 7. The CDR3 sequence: CASSPQGLAGVDTQYF. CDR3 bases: TGTGCCAGCAGTCCCCAGGGACTAGCGGGAGTTGATACGCAGTATTTT.

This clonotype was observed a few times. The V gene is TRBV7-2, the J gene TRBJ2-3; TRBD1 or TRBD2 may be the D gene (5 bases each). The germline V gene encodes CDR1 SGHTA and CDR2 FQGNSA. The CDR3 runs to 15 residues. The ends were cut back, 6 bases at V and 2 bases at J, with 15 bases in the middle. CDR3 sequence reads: CASSKGPGATDTQYF. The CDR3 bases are TGTGCCAGCAGTAAGGGTCCCGGGGCCACAGATACGCAGTATTTT.

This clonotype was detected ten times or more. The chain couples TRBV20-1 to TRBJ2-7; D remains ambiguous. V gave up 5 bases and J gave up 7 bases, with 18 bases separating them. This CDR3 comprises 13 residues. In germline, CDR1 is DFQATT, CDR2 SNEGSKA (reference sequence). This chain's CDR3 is CSAGYGRGREQYF. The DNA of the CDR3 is TGCAGTGCTGGGTATGGCCGAGGTAGGGAGCAGTACTTC.

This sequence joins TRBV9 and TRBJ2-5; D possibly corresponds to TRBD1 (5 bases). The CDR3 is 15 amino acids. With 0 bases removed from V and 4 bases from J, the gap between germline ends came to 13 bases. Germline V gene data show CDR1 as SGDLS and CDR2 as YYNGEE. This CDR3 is CASSVARGFGETQYF. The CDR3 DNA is TGTGCCAGCAGCGTAGCTAGGGGATTTGGAGAGACCCAGTACTTC.

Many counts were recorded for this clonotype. CDR3 region: CASAPTGGPWDEQFF. The CDR3 bases are TGTGCCAGCGCCCCGACGGGAGGGCCGTGGGATGAGCAGTTCTTC. V is TRBV7-9 and J is TRBJ2-1; TRBD2 matches at 8 bases. The CDR3 consists of 15 residues. V shed 8 bases, J shed 8 bases, and the junction held 14 bases outside the gene matches. Germline V gene data show CDR1 as SEHNR and CDR2 as FQNEAQ (reference sequence). The whole variable domain, remainder taken from reference TRBV7-9 and TRBJ2-1, is DTGVSQNPRHKITKRGQNVTFRCDPISEHNRLYWYRQTLGQGPEFLTYFQNEAQLEKSRLLSDRFSAERPKGSFSTLEIQRTEQGDSAMYLCASAPTGGPWDEQFFGPGTRLTVL.

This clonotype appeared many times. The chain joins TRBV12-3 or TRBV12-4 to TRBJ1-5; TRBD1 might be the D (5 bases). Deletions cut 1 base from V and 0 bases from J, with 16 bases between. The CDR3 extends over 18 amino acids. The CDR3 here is CASSLGNLQAFSNQPQHF. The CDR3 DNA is TGTGCCAGCAGTTTAGGGAACTTACAGGCCTTTAGCAATCAGCCCCAGCATTTT.

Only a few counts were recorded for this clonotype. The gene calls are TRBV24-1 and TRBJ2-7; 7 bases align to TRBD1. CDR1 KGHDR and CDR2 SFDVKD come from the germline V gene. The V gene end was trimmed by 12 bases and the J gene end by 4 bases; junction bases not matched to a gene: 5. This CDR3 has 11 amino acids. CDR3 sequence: CASIRGYEQYF. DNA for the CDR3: TGTGCCTCCATCAGGGGGTACGAGCAGTACTTC.

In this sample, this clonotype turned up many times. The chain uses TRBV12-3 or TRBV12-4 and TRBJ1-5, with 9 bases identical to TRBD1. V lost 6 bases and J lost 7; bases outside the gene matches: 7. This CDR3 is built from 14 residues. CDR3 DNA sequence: TGTGCCAGCAGGAAACAGGGGGCTGGGCAGCCCCAGCATTTT. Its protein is CASRKQGAGQPQHF.

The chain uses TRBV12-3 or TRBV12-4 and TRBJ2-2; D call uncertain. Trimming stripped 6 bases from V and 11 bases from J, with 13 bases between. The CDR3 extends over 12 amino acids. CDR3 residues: CASRPQLYELFF. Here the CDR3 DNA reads TGTGCCAGCAGACCTCAACTATACGAGCTGTTTTTT.

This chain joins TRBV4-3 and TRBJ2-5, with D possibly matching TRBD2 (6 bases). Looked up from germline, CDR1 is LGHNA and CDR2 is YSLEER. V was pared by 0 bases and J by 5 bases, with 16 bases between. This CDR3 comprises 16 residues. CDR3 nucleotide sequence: TGCGCCAGCAGCCAAGATCTGCCAGCGGGTGGGGAGACCCAGTACTTC. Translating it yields CASSQDLPAGGETQYF.

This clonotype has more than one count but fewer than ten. DNA of the CDR3: TGTGCCAGCACCTCCATCGGGCAGGTTCAGTACTTC. Amino acids: CASTSIGQVQYF. The chain links TRBV6-1 to TRBJ2-4; the D is unclear. This CDR3 spans 12 amino acids. V dropped 7 bases and J dropped 11 bases, with 15 bases sitting between them. Germline CDR1 reads MNHNS; CDR2 reads SASEGT.